A single sample is the source of the 19 T cell receptor beta chains below, sequenced in a study of T cells after posttransplantation cyclophosphamide. Method: immunoSEQ multiplex PCR; TCRdb's copy keeps in-frame clones and lacks some. This sample carries tens of thousands of clones, none of them present only once. What was sequenced was PBMCs. These receptors came from a man aged 35 to 55 in good health, CMV-negative, and a related stem cell transplant donor.

This clone was found a few times. V and J are TRBV27 and TRBJ1-5; no firm D call. V lost 3 bases and J lost 0, with 9 bases in between. Germline CDR1 and CDR2: MNHEY and SMNVEV (reference sequence). This CDR3 spans 15 amino acids. DNA of the CDR3: TGTGCCAGCAGTTTTGCCGGTTATAGCAATCAGCCCCAGCATTTT. Encoded protein: CASSFAGYSNQPQHF.

This clone occurred many times. The chain links TRBV2 to TRBJ1-1; no firm D call. This CDR3 region has 15 residues. Germline V gene data show CDR1 as SNHLY and CDR2 as FYNNEI. V lost 1 base and J 4 bases, leaving 13 bases between the germline ends. The CDR3 is CASSEVVGKGTEAFF. DNA of the CDR3: TGTGCCAGCAGTGAAGTAGTCGGGAAGGGCACTGAAGCTTTCTTT.

At least ten counts were recorded for this clone. V and J are TRBV18 and TRBJ2-6; D ambiguous. V lost 2 bases to trimming and J lost 0 bases, with 11 bases between them. Germline lookup yields CDR1 KGHSH and CDR2 LQKENI. The CDR3 is 17 amino acids. The CDR3 reads CASSPSVVDSGANVLTF. In nucleotides, the CDR3 is TGTGCCAGCTCACCAAGCGTAGTGGACTCTGGGGCCAACGTCCTGACTTTC.

Ten or more counts support this clone. Other DNA sequences in the sample encode the same CDR3. This chain uses TRBV5-1 with TRBJ2-7; D not certain. This CDR3 has 13 residues. Trimming stripped 0 bases from V and 3 bases from J, with 7 bases between. The V gene's germline CDR1 is SGHRS and CDR2 YFSETQ. Here the CDR3 reads CASSLGRSYEQYF. CDR3 DNA: TGCGCCAGCAGCTTGGGCCGGAGCTACGAGCAGTACTTC.

This chain uses TRBV9 with TRBJ2-1; D unresolved. The germline V gene has CDR1 SGDLS and CDR2 YYNGEE. There are 15 residues in the CDR3. V was pared by 3 bases and J by 3 bases, with 13 bases between. The DNA for the CDR3 is TGTGCCAGCAGCGAGACACAGCCAGGCTACAATGAGCAGTTCTTC. This sequence encodes CASSETQPGYNEQFF.

There are many counts of this clone. The chain has TRBV29-1 and TRBJ1-1; TRBD1 might be the D (5 bases). V was pared by 3 bases and J by 0 bases, with 8 bases between. This CDR3 spans 13 amino acids. Germline lookup yields CDR1 SQVTM and CDR2 ANQGSEA. CDR3 protein: CSVDGGMNTEAFF. CDR3 nucleotide sequence: TGCAGCGTTGACGGGGGTATGAACACTGAAGCTTTCTTT.

The gene calls are TRBV14 and TRBJ1-4; D ambiguous. Germline CDR1 SGHDN, CDR2 FVKESK. With 0 bases removed from V and 10 bases from J, the gap between germline ends came to 6 bases. This CDR3 spans 12 amino acids. CDR3 protein: CASSQESGKLFF. CDR3 DNA sequence: TGTGCCAGCAGCCAAGAGTCGGGAAAACTGTTTTTT.

This clone showed up many times. V usage is TRBV4-1 and J usage is TRBJ2-2; no clear D. In germline, CDR1 is MGHRA, CDR2 YSYEKL. CDR3 length: 16 amino acids. V dropped 0 bases and J dropped 0 bases, with 8 bases sitting between them. The CDR3 sequence is CASSQDFPPNTGELFF. DNA of the CDR3: TGCGCCAGCAGCCAAGATTTTCCTCCGAACACCGGGGAGCTGTTTTTT.

This clone appeared many times. Its ends do not fully match the called genes, so a read error is possible. The J gene is TRBJ1-1, the V gene TRBV7-7; D is unclear. This CDR3 is built from 14 residues. Germline assignment: CDR1 SSHAT and CDR2 FNYEAQ (reference sequence). This chain's CDR3 is CASTRDPSATEAFF. The CDR3 coding sequence is TGTGCTAGCACTCGGGATCCTTCTGCCACTGAAGCTTTCTTT.

This clone was found many times. The chain carries TRBV5-1 and TRBJ2-1; 11 positions agree with TRBD2. The CDR3 is 16 amino acids. The V gene end was trimmed by 0 bases and the J gene end by 8 bases; junction bases not matched to a gene: 7. The V gene's germline CDR1 is SGHRS and CDR2 YFSETQ. The CDR3 region has the DNA TGCGCCAGCAGCTTGGGAATAGCGGGAGGGCCACATGAGCAGTTCTTC. Encoded protein: CASSLGIAGGPHEQFF.

This clone was counted ten times or more. V usage is TRBV9 and J usage is TRBJ1-1; weak D call: TRBD1 (5 bases). Trimming cost V 0 bases and J 3 bases, with 15 bases left between them. CDR3 length: 16 amino acids. CDR1 is SGDLS, CDR2 YYNGEE, per germline. The CDR3: CASSVEGRGVYTEAFF. As DNA, the CDR3 is TGTGCCAGCAGCGTAGAGGGACGGGGGGTGTACACTGAAGCTTTCTTT.

The chain couples TRBV9 to TRBJ1-2, with 9 bases aligning to TRBD1. The CDR3 loop spans 13 amino acids. V was clipped by 3 bases and J by 5 bases; unmatched bases: 2. CDR1 is SGDLS and CDR2 is YYNGEE in the germline V gene. CDR3 in amino acids: CASSEQGAYGYTF. CDR3 nucleotide sequence: TGTGCCAGCAGCGAACAGGGGGCTTATGGCTACACCTTC.

This clone was detected many times. The DNA for the CDR3 is TGTGCCAGTACCCAAAGAAGGGCGGGACAGTCCTACAATGAGCAGTTCTTC. This codes for CASTQRRAGQSYNEQFF. This chain joins TRBV19 and TRBJ2-1; tentative D call: TRBD1 (7 bases). CDR3 length equals 17 residues. Trimming removed 7 bases at V and 1 base at J, with 20 bases between. Germline CDR1 is LNHDA and CDR2 is SQIVND (reference sequence).

This clone came up many times. The chain combines TRBV7-8 with TRBJ2-1; 16 nucleotides match TRBD2. Germline V gives CDR1 SGHVS, CDR2 FQNEAQ. J was trimmed by 4 bases and V by 5 bases; bases with no gene match: 8. CDR3 size: 18 residues. CDR3: CASSPGTSGRAGYNEQFF. The CDR3 DNA follows: TGTGCCAGCAGCCCTGGGACTAGCGGGAGGGCAGGTTACAATGAGCAGTTCTTC.

This clone has a count of ten or more. V gene TRBV19 combines with J gene TRBJ1-6; 7 bases match TRBD1. This CDR3 spans 15 amino acids. The trim removed 4 bases at V and 6 bases at J, leaving 6 bases unmatched. Germline V gene data show CDR1 as LNHDA and CDR2 as SQIVND (reference sequence). CDR3 amino acids: CASSTTGTANSPLHF. CDR3 DNA: TGTGCCAGTAGTACTACCGGGACAGCTAATTCACCCCTCCACTTT.

This clone was detected ten times or more. The rearrangement uses TRBV5-1 and TRBJ1-4; D might be TRBD1 (5 bases). Germline V lookup: CDR1 SGHRS, CDR2 YFSETQ. V lost 5 bases and J 7 bases, leaving 12 bases between the germline ends. The CDR3 totals 13 residues. CDR3 region: CASSQGDGEKLFF. In DNA form, the CDR3 reads TGCGCCAGCAGTCAAGGGGATGGTGAAAAACTGTTTTTT.

This clone was counted at least ten times. The chain uses TRBV6-1 and TRBJ1-6; TRBD1 might be the D (5 bases). Germline V CDR1 and CDR2: MNHNS, SASEGT. The V end was cut by 8 bases, the J end by 7 bases, with 15 bases between. The CDR3 is 14 residues long. CDR3 protein: CASLLRTQNSPLHF. In DNA form, the CDR3 reads TGTGCCAGCTTACTTAGGACACAAAATTCACCCCTCCACTTT.

This clone occurred many times. This chain uses TRBV10-3 with TRBJ2-1; TRBD1 matches 7 bases. Trimming took 2 bases from V and 5 from J; bases not matched to a gene: 3. This CDR3 has 14 residues. Germline V gene lookup returns CDR1 ENHRY and CDR2 SYGVKD. The DNA for the CDR3 is TGTGCCATCAGTGAGGCGACAGGGAACAATGAGCAGTTCTTC. Its protein is CAISEATGNNEQFF.

This clone showed up many times. V is TRBV7-9 and J is TRBJ1-1, with D maybe TRBD1 (5 bases). The CDR3 contains 16 residues. V lost 7 bases and J lost 1, with 19 bases in between. In germline, CDR1 is SEHNR, CDR2 FQNEAQ (reference sequence). The CDR3 protein is CASNIIGSTENTEAFF. The CDR3 DNA is TGTGCCAGCAACATAATAGGATCGACAGAGAACACTGAAGCTTTCTTT.